These 32 T cell receptor beta chains originate from one sample sequenced in a study of tumor and adjacent non-tumor tissue in lung cancer. Three rounds of nested PCR, following a modified ARM-PCR protocol, produced the TCRbeta library. TCRdb itself ran the multiplex PCR reads through MiXCR, one entry per CDR3 protein. The sample lists approximately 82,000 distinct CDR3 sequences; just over 75% were seen once. RNA was extracted from bulk tissue without any cell sorting. More than 3 cm separated this lung sample from the edge of the tumor. The specimen sequenced was distant non-tumor lung tissue. All receptors come from a man between 65 and 80 years old with non-small cell lung cancer.

On this clonotype itself: A read error may explain this, as a much larger clone is one base away. The chain couples TRBV30 to TRBJ1-1; TRBD1 is a possible D gene (5 bases). V was cut by 4 bases and J by 7 bases, with 10 bases left in between. This CDR3 is built from 11 residues. Germline V gives CDR1 GTSNPN, CDR2 SVGIG (reference sequence). The DNA of the CDR3 is TGTGCCTGGATGGGGACCAGTGAAGCTTTCTTT. Translating gives CAWMGTSEAFF.

A note on this clonotype: One end of the junction is discordant with germline, which a read error may explain. This rearrangement joins TRBV4-1 to TRBJ1-2; unclear D gene. This CDR3 has 14 residues. Germline-derived CDR1 and CDR2 are MGHRA and YSYEKL. CDR3 residues: CASSQDRYRDGYTF. DNA for the CDR3: TGCGCCAGCAGCCAAGACAGGTATCGTGATGGTTACACCTTC.

This chain joins TRBV6-1 and TRBJ2-2, with 10 bases matching TRBD2. CDR1 and CDR2 from the germline V gene are MNHNS and SASEGT. The CDR3 runs 15 residues. V dropped 6 bases and J dropped 17; count of bases not matched to a gene: 18. The CDR3 region is CASSPAGGDTGGLFF. Written as DNA, the CDR3 is TGTGCCAGCAGCCCAGCGGGGGGGGACACCGGGGGGCTATTTTTT.

This chain joins TRBV20-1 and TRBJ1-5, with D unclear. The CDR3 has 18 residues. Germline CDR1 reads DFQATT; CDR2 reads SNEGSKA (reference sequence). The V gene lost 0 bases and the J gene lost 2 bases, with 20 bases spanning the gap. This chain's CDR3 is CSARDIRVGKGGNQPQHF. The CDR3 nucleotides are TGCAGTGCTAGAGATATAAGGGTGGGTAAGGGAGGCAATCAGCCCCAGCATTTT.

About this clonotype: It is likely a read error, because the conserved phenylalanine at the end of the CDR3 is missing. J is TRBJ2-1 and V is TRBV20-1; D call uncertain. CDR1 DFQATT and CDR2 SNEGSKA come from the germline V gene (reference sequence). The CDR3 spans 14 residues. Trimming shortened V by 5 bases and J by 0 bases, and 11 bases separated the two germline ends. The CDR3 protein is CSALERSSYNEQFL. The CDR3 coding sequence is TGCAGTGCTCTCGAGAGGAGCTCCTACAATGAGCAGTTCTTA.

This clonotype has just a few counts. Just one base apart from a much larger clone, this may be a read error. The rearrangement uses TRBV6-6 and TRBJ2-3; 8 positions agree with TRBD2. This CDR3 contains 11 residues. The germline CDR1 and CDR2 sequences are MNHNY and SVGAGI (reference sequence). This CDR3 is CTSSGGDTQYF. As DNA, the CDR3 is TGTACCAGCAGCGGGGGAGATACGCAGTATTTT.

About this clonotype itself: One base away lies a much larger clone, so this may be a sequencing read error. The rearrangement joins TRBV29-1 to TRBJ2-1; D is unclear. Germline CDR1 and CDR2: SQVTM and ANQGSEA. CDR3 length equals 10 residues. This chain's CDR3 is CSGGGYERFF. In nucleotides, the CDR3 is TGCAGCGGTGGCGGTTATGAGCGGTTCTTC.

In the case of this clonotype: A much larger clone lies a single base off, so this may be a read error. This chain links TRBV28 with TRBJ1-2, with D hard to call. Looked up from germline, CDR1 is MDHEN and CDR2 is SYDVKM. This CDR3 comprises 12 residues. CDR3 residues: CTSSRTVYGYTF. DNA for the CDR3: TGTACCAGCAGCCGGACCGTCTATGGCTACACCTTC.

This clonotype was observed a few times. The chain is built from TRBV6-1 and TRBJ2-2; 8 bases match TRBD2. The germline V gene has CDR1 MNHNS and CDR2 SASEGT. The CDR3 is 18 residues long. V gave up 9 bases and J gave up 2 bases; unmatched junction bases: 17. CDR3: CARGGFFFGGDNTGELFF. The CDR3 DNA reads as TGTGCCAGGGGGGGCTTCTTCTTCGGGGGGGATAACACCGGGGAGCTGTTTTTT.

In the case of this clonotype: Compared with germline, one end of the junction differs, possibly owing to a read error. V gene TRBV10-3 combines with J gene TRBJ1-2; D is undetermined. The CDR3 is made up of 13 amino acids. CDR1 and CDR2 (germline): ENHRY, SYGVKD. CDR3 sequence (DNA): TGTTCCTCTTCCCGATCCCCTAACTATGGCTACACATTC. It codes for CSSSRSPNYGYTF.

The rearrangement links TRBV29-1 to TRBJ1-1, with D hard to call. CDR3 length: 15 amino acids. V lost 6 bases and J 1 base, leaving 18 bases between the germline ends. Germline V CDR1 and CDR2: SQVTM, ANQGSEA. The CDR3 nucleotides read TGCAGCGTCGACACCTTGCCGGCAACGAACACTGAAGCTTTCTTT. Protein product: CSVDTLPATNTEAFF.

This clonotype was seen a few times. The J gene is TRBJ2-1, the V gene TRBV11-2; D unclear. V shed 4 bases and J shed 4 bases, with 8 bases lying between them. Germline V CDR1 and CDR2: SGHAT, FQNNGV. CDR3 length: 13 residues. This CDR3 is CASSSDVYNEQFF. Written as DNA, the CDR3 is TGTGCCAGCAGCTCCGACGTATACAATGAGCAGTTCTTC.

Notes on this clonotype: A junction end diverges from the germline sequence, so it may reflect a read error. The V and J genes are TRBV10-2 and TRBJ2-2; D is possibly TRBD2 (6 bases). The CDR3 covers 13 residues. The V gene's germline CDR1 is WSHSY and CDR2 SAAADI. CDR3 protein: CASSSVRSREMFF. In DNA, the CDR3 is TGCGCCAGCAGCTCAGTCAGGAGTCGGGAGATGTTTTTT.

Turning to this clonotype: Given a much more abundant clone one base away, this may be a read error. The chain carries TRBV20-1 and TRBJ2-3; 9 positions agree with TRBD2. The CDR3 covers 13 residues. Germline V gene sequence: CDR1 DFQATT, CDR2 SNEGSKA (reference sequence). The CDR3 spells CSAPAGGTDTQFF. DNA for the CDR3: TGCAGTGCACCAGCGGGAGGCACAGATACGCAGTTTTTT.

With respect to this clonotype: The CDR3 does not close with the conserved phenylalanine or tryptophan, likely indicating a read error. This chain uses TRBV29-1 with TRBJ2-1; unclear D gene. Germline V gene sequence: CDR1 SQVTM, CDR2 ANQGSEA. This CDR3 is built from 13 residues. CDR3 coding DNA: TGCAGGGTTGAGGATGAAATAAACAATGAGCAGTTCTTA. It encodes CRVEDEINNEQFL.

The genes are TRBV28 and TRBJ2-2; 9 positions agree with TRBD1. This CDR3 is 14 amino acids long. The junction had 10 bases not matched to a gene; V was cut back by 8 bases and J by 9 bases. The germline V gene encodes CDR1 MDHEN and CDR2 SYDVKM. CDR3 amino acids: CASLGDRAIRELFF. The CDR3 region has the DNA TGTGCCAGCCTAGGGGACAGGGCGATCAGGGAGCTGTTTTTT.

The rearrangement joins TRBV29-1 to TRBJ2-7; D is uncertain. This CDR3 region has 13 residues. The germline V and J ends were trimmed by 1 base and 5 bases, with 12 bases remaining between them. The V gene's germline CDR1 is SQVTM and CDR2 ANQGSEA. CDR3 sequence (DNA): TGCAGCGTTGAAGGCGACACTCTTCACGAGCAGTACTTC. The encoded protein is CSVEGDTLHEQYF.

This clonotype was observed a single time. The V gene is TRBV28, the J gene TRBJ2-1, with 9 nucleotides matching TRBD1. Germline CDR1 reads MDHEN; CDR2 reads SYDVKM. The CDR3 is 16 amino acids. Germline trimming cut 7 bases from V and 13 bases from J; bases unmatched to any gene: 20. Here the CDR3 DNA reads TGTGCCAGCATTCATATTGTGAACAGGGGGCAGGGTGAACAGTTCTTC. It specifies CASIHIVNRGQGEQFF.

The CDR3 nucleotides are TGTGCCAGCAGCCTAGTGGGCACAAGAATTGCCGGGGAGCTGTTTTTT. Translation gives CASSLVGTRIAGELFF. The chain joins TRBV11-2 to TRBJ2-2; no reliable D call. The germline CDR1 and CDR2 sequences are SGHAT and FQNNGV. CDR3 size: 16 residues. Deletions cut 5 bases from V and 6 bases from J, with 19 bases between. The full variable domain, with the rest looked up from reference TRBV11-2 and TRBJ2-2, is EAGVAQSPRYKIIEKRQSVAFWCNPISGHATLYWYQQILGQGPKLLIQFQNNGVVDDSQLPKDRFSAERLKGVDSTLKIQPAKLEDSAVYLCASSLVGTRIAGELFFGEGSRLTVL.

This clonotype was picked up one time. An end of the junction differs from the germline gene, which may be a read error. J is TRBJ1-6 and V is TRBV6-1, with a possible D match to TRBD1 (6 bases). The length of the CDR3 is 15 residues. Germline CDR1 and CDR2: MNHNS and SASEGT. The CDR3 nucleotides read TGTGCCAGCAATCAACAGGGAAAAGGAGGTTCACCACTCCACTTT. Amino acids: CASNQQGKGGSPLHF.

This clonotype was counted only a few times. Possible read error: a much larger clone is one base away. Since no conserved phenylalanine or tryptophan closes the CDR3, a read error is the likely cause. The V gene is TRBV6-5, the J gene TRBJ1-2; 7 positions agree with TRBD1. The length of the CDR3 is 16 residues. V lost 6 bases to trimming and J lost 0 bases; unmatched junction nucleotides: 10. In germline, CDR1 is MNHEY, CDR2 SVGAGI. The CDR3 DNA follows: TGTGCCAGCAGACGTACCTTGACAGGGTCTAACTATGGCTACACCTCC. Translation: CASRRTLTGSNYGYTS.

With regard to this clonotype: Its ends do not fully match the called genes, so a read error is possible. The genes are TRBV11-2 and TRBJ1-1; D possibly corresponds to TRBD1 (6 bases). The CDR3 consists of 13 residues. CDR1 SGHAT and CDR2 FQNNGV come from the germline V gene. CDR3 nucleotides: TGTGCCAGCAACTTAGGGACATCAGATAAACATTACTTT. It specifies CASNLGTSDKHYF.

As regards this clonotype: A read error may account for a junction end that differs from germline. The chain is built from TRBV11-3 and TRBJ1-5; the D is unclear. In germline, CDR1 is SGHNT, CDR2 YENEEA. The CDR3 consists of 13 residues. CDR3 region: CAGSFACSQPQHF. CDR3 DNA sequence: TGTGCCGGCAGCTTCGCGTGCAGTCAGCCCCAGCATTTT.

In the case of this clonotype: Given a much more abundant clone one base away, this may be a read error. The genes are TRBV5-6 and TRBJ2-6; tentatively, D is TRBD1 (7 bases). This CDR3 spans 16 amino acids. Germline CDR1 reads SGHDT; CDR2 reads YYEEEE. The CDR3 nucleotides are TGTGCCAGCAGCTTGTGGGGATCGGAGGGGGCCAACTTCCTGACTTTC. This codes for CASSLWGSEGANFLTF.

Turning to this clonotype: One end of the junction varies from germline; a read error may be responsible. The V and J genes are TRBV11-3 and TRBJ2-1; D not resolved. The CDR3 has 14 amino acids. Germline V gives CDR1 SGHNT, CDR2 YENEEA. CDR3 sequence: CVSSSDPFYNEQFF. CDR3 DNA: TGTGTCAGCAGCTCAGATCCCTTCTACAATGAGCAGTTCTTC.

About this clonotype: One junction end disagrees with the germline gene, perhaps due to a read error. The J gene is TRBJ2-1, the V gene TRBV6-2 or TRBV6-3; D is ambiguous. Looked up from germline, CDR1 is MNHEY and CDR2 is SVGEGT. The CDR3 consists of 14 residues. The CDR3 loop reads CASRLGFNLGEQIF. The CDR3 DNA reads as TGTGCCAGCAGACTTGGGTTCAATCTAGGTGAGCAGATCTTC.

Concerning this clonotype itself: A much larger clone lies one base from this, so it may be a read error. CDR3 nucleotide sequence: TGTGCCAGCAGCTTGGGCTCTGGACAGGGTAATACTGAGCACTTCTTC. Protein sequence: CASSLGSGQGNTEHFF. The chain uses TRBV5-8 and TRBJ2-1, with 8 nucleotides matching TRBD1. Germline V lookup: CDR1 SGHTS, CDR2 YDEGEE. This CDR3 comprises 16 residues.

This clonotype was counted only a few times. The chain carries TRBV29-1 and TRBJ2-3; 8 bases are shared with TRBD2. Germline CDR1 is SQVTM and CDR2 is ANQGSEA. The CDR3 consists of 14 residues. V lost 8 bases and J lost 1; bases outside the gene matches: 8. CDR3 protein: CSTAGTSGTDTQYF. CDR3 coding DNA: TGCAGCACCGCCGGGACTAGTGGCACAGATACGCAGTATTTT.

J is TRBJ1-5 and V is TRBV20-1, with 9 bases that match TRBD1. Germline values: CDR1 DFQATT, CDR2 SNEGSKA (reference sequence). V lost 7 bases, J lost 7 bases, and 5 bases stayed unmatched. The CDR3 extends over 12 amino acids. The CDR3 DNA follows: TGCAGTGTCCGACAGGGGGGCCAGCCCCAGCATTTT. It specifies CSVRQGGQPQHF.

On this clonotype: The junction shows a germline mismatch at one end, possibly a read error. The chain links TRBV6-5 to TRBJ1-1, with TRBD1 identical over 8 bases. This CDR3 is 16 amino acids long. Germline values: CDR1 MNHEY, CDR2 SVGAGI. The chain's CDR3 is CATSYSPRTGSTEALF. The DNA for the CDR3 is TGTGCCACCAGTTACTCCCCACGGACAGGGAGCACTGAAGCTTTGTTT.

A word on this clonotype: A much larger clone lies a single base off, so this may be a read error. Written as DNA, the CDR3 is TGTGTCAGCAGTTACTCCTGGGACACAGATACGCAGTATTTT. Its protein product is CVSSYSWDTDTQYF. This chain joins TRBV6-5 and TRBJ2-3; D is unresolved. Per germline, CDR1 MNHEY and CDR2 SVGAGI. The CDR3 contains 14 residues.

Turning to this clonotype: One junction end does not reproduce the germline sequence, and a read error may be involved. This sequence joins TRBV5-4 and TRBJ2-5, with D perhaps given as TRBD1 or TRBD2 (5 bases each). This CDR3 has 15 amino acids. Germline CDR1 SGHNT, CDR2 YYREEE (reference sequence). CDR3 DNA: TGTACCAGCAGCTTGGTTGGGACCCCTGGGGAGACCCAGTACTTC. Translating gives CTSSLVGTPGETQYF.